These 10 T cell receptor beta chains came from one sample sequenced in a study of T-cell memory formation after mild COVID-19. Via MiXCR, TCRdb re-called the 5' RACE reads, giving one row per CDR3 protein. The table has 25,000 to 35,000 distinct CDR3 sequences, around 20% seen once; the top ten hold 1.5% to 1.9%. The material sequenced was PBMCs or a T cell subset sorted from them (not recorded which). The receptors originated from an adult who had mild COVID-19 (a few samples of this study predate the infection). Cell type and time point are not known.

This clonotype showed up many times. This chain connects TRBV7-2 to TRBJ2-1, with 15 bases fitting TRBD2. CDR3 length equals 16 residues. Germline CDR1 reads SGHTA; CDR2 reads FQGNSA. V dropped 5 bases and J dropped 7; count of bases not matched to a gene: 6. In DNA form, the CDR3 reads TGTGCCAGCAGCCCGGGACTAGCGGGGGGTGAAAATGAGCAGTTCTTC. It encodes CASSPGLAGGENEQFF.

This clonotype is a singleton in its sample. This sequence joins TRBV15 and TRBJ1-2; the match to TRBD1 covers 7 bases. The CDR3 runs to 13 residues. The V segment lost 6 bases and the J segment 5 bases; nucleotides outside the gene matches: 6. Germline values: CDR1 LNHNV, CDR2 YYDKDF (reference sequence). CDR3 protein: CATSRTGFYGYTF. The CDR3 DNA reads TGTGCCACCAGTCGGACAGGCTTTTATGGCTACACCTTC.

This clonotype has ten or more counts. The chain recombines TRBV24-1 with TRBJ2-6; possible D gene TRBD2, 6 bases. Germline V lookup: CDR1 KGHDR, CDR2 SFDVKD. The CDR3 has 19 residues. V gave up 7 bases and J gave up 8 bases, with 29 bases separating them. The CDR3 DNA reads TGTGCCACCAGAGACATTCCCCGAGTATGGGGACTCGGGACCAACGTCCTGACTTTC. This encodes CATRDIPRVWGLGTNVLTF.

The rearrangement uses TRBV5-4 and TRBJ2-7; 7 bases are a match to TRBD1. The length of the CDR3 is 16 residues. V lost 0 bases and J lost 4; bases outside the gene matches: 10. CDR1 is SGHNT and CDR2 is YYREEE in the germline V gene (reference sequence). As DNA, the CDR3 is TGTGCCAGCAGCTTGGTAGGAAAGGGGGCGGGTTACGAGCAGTACTTC. It specifies CASSLVGKGAGYEQYF.

This clonotype was detected ten times or more. The rearrangement links TRBV4-1 to TRBJ1-2; no firm D call. This CDR3 comprises 18 residues. V was pared by 3 bases and J by 1 base, with 21 bases between. Germline loops: CDR1 MGHRA, CDR2 YSYEKL. The CDR3 sequence is CASSHALITRDGNYGYTF. DNA for the CDR3: TGCGCCAGCAGCCATGCTCTAATAACAAGGGATGGTAACTATGGCTACACCTTC.

This clonotype showed up many times. The chain recombines TRBV29-1 with TRBJ1-1, with D unclear. CDR1 SQVTM and CDR2 ANQGSEA come from the germline V gene. V was clipped by 3 bases and J by 5 bases, with 13 bases between them. The CDR3 covers 13 residues. CDR3 nucleotides: TGCAGCGTTGATGGGAAAATGTTGACTGAAGCTTTCTTT. Residues: CSVDGKMLTEAFF.

This clonotype was counted many times. This chain connects TRBV7-8 to TRBJ2-3, with 7 nucleotides matching TRBD2. Trimming took 4 bases from V and 1 from J; bases not matched to a gene: 11. This CDR3 is 17 amino acids long. Germline V gives CDR1 SGHVS, CDR2 FQNEAQ. This CDR3 reads CASSSALGGGGTDTQYF. In DNA, the CDR3 is TGTGCCAGCAGCTCCGCCCTTGGGGGGGGGGGCACAGATACGCAGTATTTT.

CDR3 DNA: TGTGCCAGCAGTCGCAGGGAATTAAGTAATCAGCCCCAGCATTTT. As protein: CASSRRELSNQPQHF. The chain links TRBV6-4 to TRBJ1-5, with TRBD1 as a possible D gene (5 bases). Germline V gene data show CDR1 as MRHNA and CDR2 as SNTAGT. V was cut by 5 bases and J by 4 bases, with 15 bases left in between. The CDR3 contains 15 residues.

This clonotype was seen at least ten times. The J gene is TRBJ2-7, the V gene TRBV6-5, with 9 bases identical to TRBD2. Germline CDR1 and CDR2: MNHEY and SVGAGI. The CDR3 contains 15 residues. Trimming took 0 bases from V and 7 from J; bases not matched to a gene: 7. In DNA, the CDR3 is TGTGCCAGCAGTTACTCGGCGGGAGGGGGCGGGGAGCAGTACTTC. It codes for CASSYSAGGGGEQYF.

This chain uses TRBV7-2 with TRBJ2-1; D remains ambiguous. The CDR3 consists of 18 residues. The germline V gene encodes CDR1 SGHTA and CDR2 FQGNSA. Trimming pared 4 bases from V and 4 bases from J, leaving 23 bases between. CDR3 DNA: TGTGCCAGCAGCTCTGGCTTGGGGATCGGGCCTAGGTACAATGAGCAGTTCTTC. This translates into CASSSGLGIGPRYNEQFF.